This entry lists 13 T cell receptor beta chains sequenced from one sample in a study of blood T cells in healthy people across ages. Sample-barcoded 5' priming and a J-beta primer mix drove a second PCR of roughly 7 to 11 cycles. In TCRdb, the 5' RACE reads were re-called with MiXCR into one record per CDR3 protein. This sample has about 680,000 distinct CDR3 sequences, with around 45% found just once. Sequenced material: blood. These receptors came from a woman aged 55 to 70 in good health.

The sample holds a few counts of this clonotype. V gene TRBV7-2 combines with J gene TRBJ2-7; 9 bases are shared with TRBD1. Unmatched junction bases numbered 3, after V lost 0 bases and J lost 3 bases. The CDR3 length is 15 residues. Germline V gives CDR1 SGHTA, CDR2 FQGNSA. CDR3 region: CASSLAGQGHYEQYF. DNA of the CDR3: TGTGCCAGCAGCTTAGCGGGACAGGGCCACTACGAGCAGTACTTC.

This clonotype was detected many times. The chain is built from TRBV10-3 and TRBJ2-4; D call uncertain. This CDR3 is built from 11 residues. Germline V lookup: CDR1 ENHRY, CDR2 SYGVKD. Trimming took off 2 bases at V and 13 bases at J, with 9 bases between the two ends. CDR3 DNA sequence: TGTGCCATCAGTGAGGACATCTTACAGTACTTC. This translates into CAISEDILQYF.

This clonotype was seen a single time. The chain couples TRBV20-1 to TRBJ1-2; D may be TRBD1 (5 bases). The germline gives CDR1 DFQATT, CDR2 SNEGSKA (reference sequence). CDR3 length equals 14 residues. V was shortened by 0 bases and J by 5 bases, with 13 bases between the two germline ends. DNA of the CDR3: TGCAGTGCTAGAGAAGGAGGACAATCATATGGCTACACCTTC. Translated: CSAREGGQSYGYTF.

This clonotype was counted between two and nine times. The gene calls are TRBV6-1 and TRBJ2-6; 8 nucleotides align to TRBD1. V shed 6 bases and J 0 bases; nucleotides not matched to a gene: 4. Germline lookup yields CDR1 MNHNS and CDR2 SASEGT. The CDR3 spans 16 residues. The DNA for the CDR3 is TGTGCCAGCAGGACAGGGGCGACCTCTGGGGCCAACGTCCTGACTTTC. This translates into CASRTGATSGANVLTF.

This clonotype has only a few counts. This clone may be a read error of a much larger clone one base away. The CDR3 nucleotides read TGCAGCGTTAGGACAGAGGATAACTACGAGCAGTACTTC. As protein: CSVRTEDNYEQYF. The chain combines TRBV29-1 with TRBJ2-7; D might be TRBD1 (6 bases). V was shortened by 5 bases and J by 3 bases, with 14 bases between the two germline ends. The CDR3 loop spans 13 amino acids. The V gene's germline CDR1 is SQVTM and CDR2 ANQGSEA.

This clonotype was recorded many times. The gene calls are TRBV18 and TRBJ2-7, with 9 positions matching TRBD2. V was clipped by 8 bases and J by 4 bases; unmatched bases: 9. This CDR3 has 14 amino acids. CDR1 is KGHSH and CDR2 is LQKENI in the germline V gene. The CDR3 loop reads CASSPGTSSYEQYF. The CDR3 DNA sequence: TGTGCCAGCAGCCCCGGGACTAGCAGTTACGAGCAGTACTTC.

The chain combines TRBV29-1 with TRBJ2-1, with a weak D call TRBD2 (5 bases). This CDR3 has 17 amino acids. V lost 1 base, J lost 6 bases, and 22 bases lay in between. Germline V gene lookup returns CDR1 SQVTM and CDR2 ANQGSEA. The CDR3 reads CSVEGSPTTLAGNEQFF. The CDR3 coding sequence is TGCAGCGTTGAAGGATCCCCGACTACTCTTGCGGGCAATGAGCAGTTCTTC.

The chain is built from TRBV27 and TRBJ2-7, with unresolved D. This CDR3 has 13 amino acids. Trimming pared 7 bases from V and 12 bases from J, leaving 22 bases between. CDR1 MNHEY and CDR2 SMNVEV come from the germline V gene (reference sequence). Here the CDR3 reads CASNLPTGPGGYF. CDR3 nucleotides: TGTGCCAGCAATCTTCCCACCGGCCCAGGTGGGTACTTC.

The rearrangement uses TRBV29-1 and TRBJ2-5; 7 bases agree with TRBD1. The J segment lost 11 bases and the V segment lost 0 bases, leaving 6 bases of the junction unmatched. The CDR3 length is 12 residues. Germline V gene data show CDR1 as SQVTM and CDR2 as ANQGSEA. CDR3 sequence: CSVEDSGGEQYF. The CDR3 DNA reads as TGCAGCGTTGAAGATTCAGGGGGTGAGCAGTACTTC.

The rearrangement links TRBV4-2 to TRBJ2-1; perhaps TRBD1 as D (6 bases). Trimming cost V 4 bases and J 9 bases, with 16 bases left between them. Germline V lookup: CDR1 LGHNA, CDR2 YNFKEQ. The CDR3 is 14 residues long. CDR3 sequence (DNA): TGTGCCAGCAGCCCGAGGGACAATGTCTGTGAGCAGTTCTTC. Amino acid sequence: CASSPRDNVCEQFF.

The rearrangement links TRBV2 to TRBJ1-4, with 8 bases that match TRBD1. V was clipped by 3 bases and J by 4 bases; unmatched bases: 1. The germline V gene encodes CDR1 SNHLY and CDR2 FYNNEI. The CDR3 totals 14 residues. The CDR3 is CASSDDRGNEKLFF. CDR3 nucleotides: TGTGCCAGCAGTGACGACAGGGGTAATGAAAAACTGTTTTTT.

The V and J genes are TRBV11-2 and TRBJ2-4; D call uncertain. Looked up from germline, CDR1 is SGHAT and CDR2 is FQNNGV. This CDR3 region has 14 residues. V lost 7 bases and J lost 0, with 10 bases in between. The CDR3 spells CASTVSLAKNIQYF. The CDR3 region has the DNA TGTGCCAGCACCGTCAGTCTAGCCAAAAACATTCAGTACTTC.

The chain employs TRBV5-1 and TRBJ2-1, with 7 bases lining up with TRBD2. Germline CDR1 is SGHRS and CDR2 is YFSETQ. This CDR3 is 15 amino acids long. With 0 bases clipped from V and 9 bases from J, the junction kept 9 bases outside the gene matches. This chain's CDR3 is CASSLEESWGGEQFF. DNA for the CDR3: TGCGCCAGCAGCTTGGAAGAGTCCTGGGGGGGTGAGCAGTTCTTC.